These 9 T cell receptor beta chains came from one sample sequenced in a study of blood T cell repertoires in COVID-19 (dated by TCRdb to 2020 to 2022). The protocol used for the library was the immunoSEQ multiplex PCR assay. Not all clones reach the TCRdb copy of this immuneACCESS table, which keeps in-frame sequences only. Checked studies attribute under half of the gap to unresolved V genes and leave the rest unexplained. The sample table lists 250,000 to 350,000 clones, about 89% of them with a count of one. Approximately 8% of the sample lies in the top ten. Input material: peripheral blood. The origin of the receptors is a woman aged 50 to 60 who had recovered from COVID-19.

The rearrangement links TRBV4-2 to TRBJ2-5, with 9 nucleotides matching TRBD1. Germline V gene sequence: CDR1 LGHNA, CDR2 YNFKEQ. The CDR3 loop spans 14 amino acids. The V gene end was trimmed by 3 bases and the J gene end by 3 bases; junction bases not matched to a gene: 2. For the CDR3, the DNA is TGTGCCAGCAGCCACTGGGACAGGGAAGAGACCCAGTACTTC. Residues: CASSHWDREETQYF.

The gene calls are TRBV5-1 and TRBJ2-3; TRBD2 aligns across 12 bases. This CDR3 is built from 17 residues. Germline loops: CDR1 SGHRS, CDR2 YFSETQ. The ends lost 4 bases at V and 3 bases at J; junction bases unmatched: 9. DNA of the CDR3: TGCGCCAGCAGCCGAACCCCTAGCGGGGGGGATACAGATACGCAGTATTTT. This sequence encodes CASSRTPSGGDTDTQYF.

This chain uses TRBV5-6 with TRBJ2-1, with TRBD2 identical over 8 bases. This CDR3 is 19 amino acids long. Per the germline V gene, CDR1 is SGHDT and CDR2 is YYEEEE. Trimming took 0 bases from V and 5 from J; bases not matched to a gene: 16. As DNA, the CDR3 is TGTGCCAGCAGCTTGGCCGGGCTAGCGGGTTTCGCTAGGCACAATGAGCAGTTCTTC. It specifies CASSLAGLAGFARHNEQFF.

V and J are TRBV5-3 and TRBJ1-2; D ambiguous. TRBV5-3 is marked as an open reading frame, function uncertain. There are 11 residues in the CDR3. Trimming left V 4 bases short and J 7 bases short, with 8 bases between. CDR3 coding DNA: TGTGCCAGAAGCAAAAAGAGTGGCTACACCTTC. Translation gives CARSKKSGYTF.

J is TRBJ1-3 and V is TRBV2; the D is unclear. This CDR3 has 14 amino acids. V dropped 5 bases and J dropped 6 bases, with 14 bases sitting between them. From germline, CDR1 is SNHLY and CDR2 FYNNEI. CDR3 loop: CASSKGGNINTIYF. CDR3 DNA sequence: TGTGCCAGCAGTAAAGGAGGAAACATAAACACCATATATTTT.

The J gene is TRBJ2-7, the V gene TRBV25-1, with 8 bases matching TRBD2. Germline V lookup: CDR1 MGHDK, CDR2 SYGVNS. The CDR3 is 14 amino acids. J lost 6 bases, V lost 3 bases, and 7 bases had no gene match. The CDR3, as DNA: TGTGCCAGCAGTGAGTCCGGGAGGGTAAGCGAGCAGTACTTC. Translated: CASSESGRVSEQYF.

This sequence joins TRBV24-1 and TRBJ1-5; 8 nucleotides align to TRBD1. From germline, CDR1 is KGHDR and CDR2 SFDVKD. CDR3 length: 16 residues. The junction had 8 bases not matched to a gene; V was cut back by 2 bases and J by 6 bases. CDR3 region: CATSDCGQGMCQPQHF. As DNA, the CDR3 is TGTGCCACCAGTGATTGCGGACAGGGAATGTGTCAGCCCCAGCATTTT.

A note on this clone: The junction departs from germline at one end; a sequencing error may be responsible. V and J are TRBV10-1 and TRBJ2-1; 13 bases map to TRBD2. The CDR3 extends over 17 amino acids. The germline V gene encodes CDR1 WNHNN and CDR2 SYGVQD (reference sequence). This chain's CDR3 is CASSENILAGGLGPWVF. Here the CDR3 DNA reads TGCGCCAGCAGTGAGAATATACTAGCGGGGGGGCTTGGGCCCTGGGTCTTC.

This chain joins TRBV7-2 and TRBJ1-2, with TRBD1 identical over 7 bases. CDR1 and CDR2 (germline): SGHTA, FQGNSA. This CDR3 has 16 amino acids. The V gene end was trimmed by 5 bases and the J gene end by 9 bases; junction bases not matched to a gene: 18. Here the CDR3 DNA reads TGTGCCAGCAGCCCCGGTGGAGGGGGCGCTCTGTTTAGCTACACCTTC. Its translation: CASSPGGGGALFSYTF.